This T cell receptor beta chain was identified in a study of regulatory T cells. Regarding the study as a whole: Patient repertoires had restricted TRB V-J pairs and skewed V and J usage, most in Tregs. In CD3G-deficient patients, conventional CD4+ T cells were enriched for hydrophobic CDR3 residues at positions 6 and 7.

Regulatory (CD25-high CD127-low) and conventional (CD25-low CD127-high) CD4+ T cells were sorted separately. Note on this clone: Its specificity is unknown.

Germline assignment: CDR1 ENHRY and CDR2 SYGVKD. V was clipped by 3 bases and J by 7 bases, with 12 bases between them. The CDR3 is 13 amino acids. The primer mix had 52 TRBV and 13 TRBJ primers. Clones were read by immunoSEQ multiplex PCR, and TCRdb kept only the in-frame ones, dropping some. The repertoire has 30,000 to 40,000 clones, about 88% of them found once; the top ten carry around 2.5%. The TCR was taken from a person between 18 and 30 years old with CD3G deficiency. Source material: conventional CD4+ T cells sorted from blood. This chain uses TRBV10-3 with TRBJ2-5; D possibly corresponds to TRBD2 (6 bases). The CDR3 DNA reads as TGTGCCATCAGTGATGGGGGGATCGGGACCCAGTACTTC. It yields the protein CAISDGGIGTQYF.